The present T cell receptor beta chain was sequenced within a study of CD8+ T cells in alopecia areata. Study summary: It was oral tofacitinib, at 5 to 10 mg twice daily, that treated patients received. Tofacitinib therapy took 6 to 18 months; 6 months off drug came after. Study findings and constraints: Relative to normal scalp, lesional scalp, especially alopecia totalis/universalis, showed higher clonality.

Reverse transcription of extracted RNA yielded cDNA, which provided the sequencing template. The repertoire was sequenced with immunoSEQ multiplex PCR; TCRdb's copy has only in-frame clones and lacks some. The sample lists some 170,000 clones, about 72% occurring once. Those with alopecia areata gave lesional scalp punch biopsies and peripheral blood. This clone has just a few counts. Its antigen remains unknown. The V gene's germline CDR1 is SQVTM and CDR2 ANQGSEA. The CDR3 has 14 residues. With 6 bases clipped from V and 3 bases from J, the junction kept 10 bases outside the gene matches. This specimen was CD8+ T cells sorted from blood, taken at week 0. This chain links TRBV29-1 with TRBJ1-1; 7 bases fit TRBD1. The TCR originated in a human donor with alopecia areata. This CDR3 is CSVPQGPRDTEAFF. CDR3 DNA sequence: TGCAGCGTCCCACAGGGGCCCAGGGACACTGAAGCTTTCTTT. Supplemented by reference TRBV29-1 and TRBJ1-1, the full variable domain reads SAVISQKPSRDICQRGTSLTIQCQVDSQVTMMFWYRQQPGQSLTLIATANQGSEATYESGFVIDKFPISRPNLTFSTLTVSNMSPEDSSIYLCSVPQGPRDTEAFFGQGTRLTVV.